The 24 T cell receptor beta chains listed next were all sequenced from one sample in a study of PD-L1 blockade in urothelial cancer. Regarding time point: pretreatment peripheral blood. This table comes from immunoSEQ multiplex PCR, and its TCRdb copy is limited to in-frame clones, with some not included. Here the sample spans about 76,000 clones, around 90% being singletons. Here the sequenced sample was PBMCs, taken around atezolizumab (anti-PD-L1) treatment. The receptors come from a man between 65 and 80 years old with urothelial cancer.

The V and J genes are TRBV28 and TRBJ2-3; 9 positions agree with TRBD2. Trimming removed 6 bases from V and 3 bases from J; junction bases left unmatched: 19. Germline CDR1 and CDR2: MDHEN and SYDVKM. This CDR3 spans 19 amino acids. The CDR3 nucleotides are TGTGCCAGCAGACTAGGGGTAGCGGGAGCTCTCCCGGTAACAGATACGCAGTATTTT. This translates into CASRLGVAGALPVTDTQYF.

The rearrangement joins TRBV6-5 to TRBJ2-4; D gene ambiguous. This CDR3 is built from 15 residues. V lost 0 bases and J lost 0, with 6 bases in between. In germline, CDR1 is MNHEY, CDR2 SVGAGI. The CDR3 region has the DNA TGTGCCAGCAGTTACTCGGCTTTAGCCAAAAACATTCAGTACTTC. Translation: CASSYSALAKNIQYF.

The gene calls are TRBV5-6 and TRBJ2-7; TRBD2 matches 9 bases. There are 16 residues in the CDR3. V lost 1 base, J lost 4 bases, and 9 bases stayed unmatched. CDR1 and CDR2 (germline): SGHDT, YYEEEE. CDR3 sequence reads: CASSLSLAGFLYEQYF. CDR3 coding DNA: TGTGCCAGCAGCTTGAGTCTAGCGGGATTCTTATACGAGCAGTACTTC.

The CDR3 spells CASSEDLAGNYGYTF. As DNA, the CDR3 is TGTGCCAGCAGTGAAGACCTCGCAGGGAACTATGGCTACACCTTC. The gene calls are TRBV6-1 and TRBJ1-2, with D maybe TRBD1 (5 bases). Trimming took off 1 base at V and 2 bases at J, with 11 bases between the two ends. The CDR3 runs 15 residues. Germline CDR1 and CDR2: MNHNS and SASEGT.

The rearrangement uses TRBV19 and TRBJ2-1; 8 bases line up with TRBD2. Germline V gene sequence: CDR1 LNHDA, CDR2 SQIVND (reference sequence). V lost 4 bases to trimming and J lost 10 bases; unmatched junction nucleotides: 6. The CDR3 totals 13 residues. CDR3 nucleotide sequence: TGTGCCAGTAGTACCGGGAGGGTAACCGAGCAGTTCTTC. Its translation is CASSTGRVTEQFF. Full variable domain (remainder filled in from reference TRBV19 and TRBJ2-1): DGGITQSPKYLFRKEGQNVTLSCEQNLNHDAMYWYRQDPGQGLRLIYYSQIVNDFQKGDIAEGYSVSREKKESFPLTVTSAQKNPTAFYLCASSTGRVTEQFFGPGTRLTVL.

This clone was counted once. The chain joins TRBV7-9 to TRBJ2-1; 12 bases align to TRBD2. The germline V gene encodes CDR1 SEHNR and CDR2 FQNEAQ (reference sequence). This CDR3 spans 12 amino acids. V trimming: 5 bases; J trimming: 14 bases; junction bases outside the gene matches: 4. CDR3 sequence reads: CASSLTSGSKFF. CDR3 bases: TGTGCCAGCAGCCTGACTAGCGGGAGCAAGTTCTTC. Full variable domain (rest looked up from reference TRBV7-9 and TRBJ2-1): DTGVSQNPRHKITKRGQNVTFRCDPISEHNRLYWYRQTLGQGPEFLTYFQNEAQLEKSRLLSDRFSAERPKGSFSTLEIQRTEQGDSAMYLCASSLTSGSKFFGPGTRLTVL.

The J gene is TRBJ2-3, the V gene TRBV4-1; 12 bases are a match to TRBD2. From germline, CDR1 is MGHRA and CDR2 YSYEKL. The CDR3 is 17 amino acids. With 3 bases clipped from V and 0 bases from J, the junction kept 4 bases outside the gene matches. The DNA of the CDR3 is TGCGCCAGCAGCCACCGAGGACTAGCGGGAAGCACAGATACGCAGTATTTT. Translated: CASSHRGLAGSTDTQYF.

The sample holds one count of this clone. The chain links TRBV30 to TRBJ1-5, with 8 bases identical to TRBD1. The CDR3 has 16 amino acids. Germline V gene data show CDR1 as GTSNPN and CDR2 as SVGIG (reference sequence). Unmatched junction bases numbered 8, after V lost 1 base and J lost 3 bases. CDR3 DNA: TGTGCCTGGAGTGATGGAGGCAGGGGGCCCAATCAGCCCCAGCATTTT. It translates to CAWSDGGRGPNQPQHF. Drawing the rest from reference TRBV30 and TRBJ1-5, the complete variable domain is SQTIHQWPATLVQPVGSPLSLECTVEGTSNPNLYWYRQAAGRGLQLLFYSVGIGQISSEVPQNLSASRPQDRQFILSSKKLLLSDSGFYLCAWSDGGRGPNQPQHFGDGTRLSIL.

The chain joins TRBV28 to TRBJ1-2; D is unresolved. This CDR3 is built from 13 residues. Germline CDR1 is MDHEN and CDR2 is SYDVKM. The V end was cut by 5 bases, the J end by 5 bases, with 12 bases between. The CDR3 region is CASSVEGNYGYTF. The CDR3 coding sequence is TGTGCCAGCAGTGTTGAGGGAAATTATGGCTACACCTTC.

V gene TRBV6-5 combines with J gene TRBJ2-2, with TRBD2 matching 10 bases. V lost 6 bases, J lost 6 bases, and 7 bases stayed unmatched. The CDR3 has 15 residues. Germline CDR1 and CDR2: MNHEY and SVGAGI. The CDR3 loop reads CASRGLASPPGELFF. CDR3 sequence (DNA): TGTGCCAGCAGGGGACTAGCGTCTCCCCCCGGGGAGCTGTTTTTT.

The V call is TRBV5-6, the J call TRBJ2-7, with 9 bases that match TRBD1. J gave up 5 bases and V 1 base, and 7 bases lay outside the gene matches. The CDR3 totals 15 residues. Germline CDR1 SGHDT, CDR2 YYEEEE. Here the CDR3 DNA reads TGTGCCAGCAGCTTGTTTGGGACAGGGCTTCACGAGCAGTACTTC. Translation: CASSLFGTGLHEQYF.

The V gene is TRBV19, the J gene TRBJ2-1; TRBD1 agrees at 10 bases. From germline, CDR1 is LNHDA and CDR2 SQIVND (reference sequence). J lost 7 bases, V lost 2 bases, and 11 bases had no gene match. The CDR3 totals 17 residues. The CDR3 region is CASSIPPSGTGVNEQFF. The CDR3 DNA reads as TGTGCCAGTAGTATACCCCCATCAGGGACAGGGGTAAATGAGCAGTTCTTC.

The chain has TRBV23-1 and TRBJ1-3; TRBD1 matches at 7 bases. TRBV23-1 is an ORF for which the function is uncertain. The CDR3 runs to 17 residues. J gave up 0 bases and V 6 bases, and 11 bases lay outside the gene matches. The CDR3 spells CASSRRDSHFSGNTIYF. For the CDR3, the DNA is TGCGCCAGCAGCCGTCGGGACAGCCATTTCTCTGGAAACACCATATATTTT.

The CDR3 reads CATRAPGQGALDEQFF. The CDR3 nucleotides are TGTGCCACCCGCGCTCCGGGACAGGGGGCATTGGATGAGCAGTTCTTC. The gene calls are TRBV15 and TRBJ2-1; 12 nucleotides align to TRBD1. Germline V gene sequence: CDR1 LNHNV, CDR2 YYDKDF (reference sequence). The CDR3 is made up of 16 amino acids. V gave up 8 bases and J gave up 8 bases; unmatched junction bases: 13.

This chain connects TRBV28 to TRBJ1-2; 10 bases map to TRBD1. The germline V gene encodes CDR1 MDHEN and CDR2 SYDVKM. The length of the CDR3 is 13 residues. V shed 5 bases and J 8 bases; nucleotides not matched to a gene: 5. The CDR3 is CASSRQGAQGYTF. The CDR3 DNA reads as TGTGCCAGCAGTCGACAGGGGGCGCAAGGCTACACCTTC.

The chain joins TRBV7-9 to TRBJ1-1; D is uncertain. V was trimmed by 5 bases and J by 8 bases, leaving 9 bases between them. The germline CDR1 and CDR2 sequences are SEHNR and FQNEAQ (reference sequence). The CDR3 consists of 11 residues. This CDR3 reads CASSLVREAFF. The CDR3, as DNA: TGTGCCAGCAGCCTCGTTAGAGAAGCTTTCTTT.

As DNA, the CDR3 is TGCGCCAGCAGCTTGGCCGGGTACTACGAGCAGTACTTC. Its translation is CASSLAGYYEQYF. The chain has TRBV5-1 and TRBJ2-7; D gene unclear. This CDR3 spans 13 amino acids. Deletions cut 0 bases from V and 3 bases from J, with 7 bases between. In germline, CDR1 is SGHRS, CDR2 YFSETQ.

V and J are TRBV10-1 and TRBJ2-5, with TRBD1 matching 9 bases. V was pared by 11 bases and J by 2 bases, with 9 bases of the junction left unmatched. The CDR3 contains 14 residues. Looked up from germline, CDR1 is WNHNN and CDR2 is SYGVQD (reference sequence). CDR3 nucleotide sequence: TGCGCCGCTCGGACAGGGGCCTCTCAAGAGACCCAGTACTTC. This gives the protein CAARTGASQETQYF.

V and J are TRBV9 and TRBJ2-2, with TRBD2 matching 12 bases. Per the germline V gene, CDR1 is SGDLS and CDR2 is YYNGEE. The CDR3 length is 17 residues. V trimming: 3 bases; J trimming: 4 bases; junction bases outside the gene matches: 7. CDR3 in amino acids: CASSASGLAGLTGELFF. Written as DNA, the CDR3 is TGTGCCAGCAGCGCCTCCGGACTAGCGGGACTCACCGGGGAGCTGTTTTTT.

The rearrangement uses TRBV28 and TRBJ2-1; 8 bases are shared with TRBD2. The germline gives CDR1 MDHEN, CDR2 SYDVKM. This CDR3 has 15 amino acids. The junction had 6 bases not matched to a gene; V was cut back by 3 bases and J by 5 bases. CDR3 region: CASSFPGLGNNEQFF. The CDR3 DNA sequence: TGTGCCAGCAGTTTCCCGGGACTAGGGAACAATGAGCAGTTCTTC.

This clone was seen a few times. This rearrangement joins TRBV28 to TRBJ1-2, with TRBD1 identical over 8 bases. This CDR3 region has 14 residues. Germline loops: CDR1 MDHEN, CDR2 SYDVKM. Germline trimming cut 5 bases from V and 7 bases from J; bases unmatched to any gene: 9. For the CDR3, the DNA is TGTGCCAGCAGTGTCAACCCCGGGACAGGTGGCTACACCTTC. Translated: CASSVNPGTGGYTF.

The CDR3 sequence: CASSTQGGGTDTQYF. The CDR3 DNA reads as TGTGCCAGCTCAACTCAGGGCGGAGGCACAGATACGCAGTATTTT. V and J are TRBV18 and TRBJ2-3; TRBD1 might be the D (5 bases). Germline V gene sequence: CDR1 KGHSH, CDR2 LQKENI. V lost 5 bases and J lost 1, with 13 bases in between. This CDR3 comprises 15 residues.

The rearrangement uses TRBV30 and TRBJ2-3; TRBD1 matches 10 bases. The germline V gene has CDR1 GTSNPN and CDR2 SVGIG (reference sequence). The CDR3 is 14 residues long. The ends lost 3 bases at V and 7 bases at J; junction bases unmatched: 7. The CDR3 nucleotides read TGTGCCTGGAGGGCCCGGGACAGGGGAAATACGCAGTATTTT. Translated, it gives CAWRARDRGNTQYF.

The rearrangement links TRBV6-5 to TRBJ2-2, with D unresolved. The CDR3 is 16 amino acids. Germline CDR1 and CDR2: MNHEY and SVGAGI. The V end was cut by 0 bases, the J end by 1 base, with 9 bases between. The CDR3: CASSYSRAGNTGELFF. As DNA, the CDR3 is TGTGCCAGCAGTTACTCTCGCGCCGGGAACACCGGGGAGCTGTTTTTT.